This TCR beta chain was obtained from a study of OX40 agonist ivuxolimab in advanced cancers. About the study as a whole: Ivuxolimab was an agonistic, fully human IgG2 monoclonal antibody directed against OX40 (CD134), a costimulatory receptor. The dose-escalation cohort was almost 85% male with a mean age of about 58 years, ranging from roughly 20 to 80. Partial responses were achieved by three dose-escalation patients, of whom one had hepatocellular carcinoma and two had cutaneous melanoma. Patients were allowed to have had prior anti-PD-1, anti-PD-L1 or anti-CTLA-4 therapy, and less than 45% of the dose-escalation patients had previously received checkpoint inhibitors. Peripheral TCRbeta sequencing was intended to test whether TCR sequence diversity was altered and clonal T-cell expansion was caused by ivuxolimab. The paper reports the monotherapy dose-escalation portion (N of about 54 patients) of the phase I ivuxolimab trial. Of the approximately 53 patients in dose escalation, some 20 had hepatocellular carcinoma, approximately 15 had melanoma, 9 had renal cell carcinoma and 9 had head and neck cancer. Intravenous ivuxolimab was administered to patients every 2 weeks at six dose levels: 0.01, 0.1, 0.3, 1.5, 3 and 10 mg/kg.

A note on this clone: It lacks a known antigen. No much larger clonotype is one base removed from it; base qualities were not supplied.

V sheds 2 bases and J sheds 4 bases, leaving 11 bases between their ends. Including the terminal cysteine and phenylalanine, the CDR3 comprises 15 residues. Of the read, only the CDR3 DNA is kept; its 45 bases are in frame from base 1. The germline V gene supplies CDR1 SNHLY and CDR2 FYNNEI. The trial excluded patients who had a history of autoimmune disease or were on systemic immunosuppression. Peripheral blood for TCR sequencing was collected from all dose cohorts at baseline, on cycle 4 day 1, and on cycle 7 day 1. The samples were drawn from a first-in-human, open-label, multicenter phase I dose-escalation trial of ivuxolimab. Adults with locally advanced or metastatic head and neck squamous cell, hepatocellular, melanoma or renal cell carcinoma were enrolled in the trial. Before TCR sequencing, CD4+ T cells and CD8+ T cells were sorted from peripheral blood as separate populations. Study-level results and caveats: Antigen specificity was not determined for the clonally expanded peripheral T cells. Low levels of normalized T-cell clonal expansion were also seen in some patients who did not respond. After ivuxolimab, more expanded clones were found on average in CD8+ T cells than in CD4+ T cells. At doses from 0.1 to 3.0 mg/kg, clonal expansion was seen in both CD4+ and CD8+ blood T cells between baseline and week 6. Partial responders in the 0.1-3.0 mg/kg groups had among the lowest normalized peripheral clonal expansion, especially among CD8+ T cells.

Genomic DNA was extracted from sorted cells for sequencing of the TCRbeta CDR3 region. TCRbeta CDR3 regions were sequenced using the immunoSEQ Assay. This immuneACCESS table, as held by TCRdb, lists in-frame sequences with V and J called but not all clones. Of the missing ones, under half trace to an unresolved V gene in checked studies; the others have no known cause. For this sample the table gives tens of thousands of clones, of which 75% to 90% were detected only once. The ten largest clones capture 2% to 3% of the sample. This TCR came from an adult with an advanced solid tumor such as melanoma, head and neck, liver or kidney cancer. The specimen was CD4+ or CD8+ T cells sorted from blood, collected in a trial of the OX40 agonist ivuxolimab. The rearranged chain carries TRBV2 and TRBJ1-4; the D gene cannot be named for sure. The base sequence is TGTGCCAGCAGTGAAATCGGACGGTTTAATGAAAAACTGTTTTTT. Its coded protein is CASSEIGRFNEKLFF.